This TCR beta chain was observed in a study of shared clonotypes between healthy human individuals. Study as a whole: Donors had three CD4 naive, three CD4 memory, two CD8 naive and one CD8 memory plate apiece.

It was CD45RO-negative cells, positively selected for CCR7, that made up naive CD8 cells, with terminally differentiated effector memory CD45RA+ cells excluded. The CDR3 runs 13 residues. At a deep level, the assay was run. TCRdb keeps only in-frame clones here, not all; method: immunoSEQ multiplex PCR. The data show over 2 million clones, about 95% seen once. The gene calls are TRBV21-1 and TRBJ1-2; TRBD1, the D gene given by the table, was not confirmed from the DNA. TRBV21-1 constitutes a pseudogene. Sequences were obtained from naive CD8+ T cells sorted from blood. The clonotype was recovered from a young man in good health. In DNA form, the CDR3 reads TGTGCCAGCAGCAGAGGACAGCACTATGGCTACACCTTC. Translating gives CASSRGQHYGYTF.